These 24 T cell receptor beta chains share one sample of origin, sequenced in a study of CD8+CD57+ T cells in acquired aplastic anemia. Genomic DNA, serving as template, underwent TCR beta VDJ and CDR3 profiling. TCRdb fed the reads into MiXCR, producing one record per CDR3 protein. The data hold around 180,000 distinct CDR3 sequences, with 64% observed a single time. Sample: sorted CD4+, CD8+, or CD8+CD57+ T cells (not recorded which) from PBMCs. The receptor set was obtained from a human donor with severe aplastic anemia or a healthy control (not recorded which).

CDR3 region: CASSLVSEETQYF. The CDR3, as DNA: TGTGCCAGCAGCTTGGTTTCGGAAGAGACCCAGTACTTC. The J gene is TRBJ2-5, the V gene TRBV5-6; D unclear. V shed 0 bases and J shed 3 bases, with 6 bases lying between them. CDR3 length: 13 residues. Germline V CDR1 and CDR2: SGHDT, YYEEEE.

The sample holds a few counts of this clonotype. The chain links TRBV24-1 to TRBJ2-2, with TRBD1 matching 7 bases. This CDR3 spans 13 amino acids. The V and J ends lost 10 bases and 7 bases, in that order; junction bases with no gene match: 8. Germline CDR1 is KGHDR and CDR2 is SFDVKD. CDR3 DNA: TGTGCCACTTCTTTTACAGGGGTCGGGGAGCTGTTTTTT. This gives the protein CATSFTGVGELFF.

This clonotype was observed many times. This chain connects TRBV11-3 to TRBJ2-3; a possible D gene is TRBD1 (5 bases). Trimming took 2 bases from V and 6 from J, leaving 12 bases between them. The CDR3 is 14 residues long. The germline gives CDR1 SGHNT, CDR2 YENEEA. The CDR3 DNA follows: TGTGCCAGCAGCTTATCAGGGCCCCACGATACGCAGTATTTT. Amino acid sequence: CASSLSGPHDTQYF.

V and J are TRBV5-1 and TRBJ2-1; 9 nucleotides match TRBD1. The junction had 6 bases not matched to a gene; V was cut back by 3 bases and J by 5 bases. Germline V gene sequence: CDR1 SGHRS, CDR2 YFSETQ. The CDR3 is 15 amino acids. Here the CDR3 reads CASSSRTGADNEQFF. CDR3 in DNA: TGCGCCAGCAGCTCTCGGACAGGGGCTGACAATGAGCAGTTCTTC. Full variable domain (remainder filled in from reference TRBV5-1 and TRBJ2-1): KAGVTQTPRYLIKTRGQQVTLSCSPISGHRSVSWYQQTPGQGLQFLFEYFSETQRNKGNFPGRFSGRQFSNSRSEMNVSTLELGDSALYLCASSSRTGADNEQFFGPGTRLTVL.

This chain uses TRBV11-2 with TRBJ1-2; TRBD1 might be the D (5 bases). The CDR3 is 12 residues long. Germline V gene sequence: CDR1 SGHAT, CDR2 FQNNGV. V dropped 11 bases and J dropped 6 bases, with 16 bases sitting between them. The CDR3 spells CAGTGTGDGYTF. CDR3 coding DNA: TGTGCCGGCACCGGGACTGGGGATGGCTACACCTTC.

The chain carries TRBV9 and TRBJ2-7; 7 positions agree with TRBD1. With V trimmed by 4 bases and J by 5 bases, 3 bases remained unmatched. Germline V gives CDR1 SGDLS, CDR2 YYNGEE. The CDR3 runs 12 residues. The CDR3 DNA sequence: TGTGCCAGCAGCCATGACAGGGACGAGCAGTACTTC. It is translated as CASSHDRDEQYF. The entire variable domain, with the rest obtained from reference TRBV9 and TRBJ2-7, is as follows: DSGVTQTPKHLITATGQRVTLRCSPRSGDLSVYWYQQSLDQGLQFLIQYYNGEERAKGNILERFSAQQFPDLHSELNLSSLELGDSALYFCASSHDRDEQYFGPGTRLTVT.

This clonotype was recorded many times. The chain couples TRBV6-5 to TRBJ2-1; TRBD1 aligns across 7 bases. CDR1 and CDR2 (germline): MNHEY, SVGAGI. The CDR3 is 13 residues long. The J segment lost 14 bases and the V segment lost 2 bases, leaving 9 bases of the junction unmatched. CDR3 region: CASSYTAGQAEFF. The CDR3 region has the DNA TGTGCCAGCAGTTACACCGCCGGACAGGCTGAGTTCTTC.

This sequence joins TRBV7-2 and TRBJ2-6; 8 bases align to TRBD1. This CDR3 comprises 16 residues. CDR1 is SGHTA and CDR2 is FQGNSA in the germline V gene. The trim removed 2 bases at V and 2 bases at J, leaving 2 bases unmatched. The CDR3 DNA reads TGTGCCAGCAGCTTACAGGGGGCGACTGGGGCCAACGTCCTGACTTTC. Residues: CASSLQGATGANVLTF.

Points on this clonotype: The junction differs from germline at one of its ends, possibly a read error. The chain joins TRBV7-8 to TRBJ2-7, with 7 bases that match TRBD1. The CDR3 contains 14 residues. CDR1 is SGHVS and CDR2 is FQNEAQ in the germline V gene. The CDR3 spells CASSPRDSSYEQYF. In DNA, the CDR3 is TGCGCCAGCAGCCCAAGGGACAGCTCCTACGAGCAGTACTTC.

This clonotype was counted a few times. The chain couples TRBV24-1 to TRBJ2-3, with D perhaps given as TRBD1 or TRBD2 (6 bases each). Germline V gives CDR1 KGHDR, CDR2 SFDVKD. The CDR3 sequence is 18 residues long. The ends were cut back, 4 bases at V and 2 bases at J, with 21 bases in the middle. This CDR3 is CATSDPWRDTYLTDTQYF. The CDR3 region has the DNA TGTGCCACCAGTGACCCTTGGCGGGACACATATCTCACAGATACGCAGTATTTT.

CDR3 sequence reads: CASSVATGSSGANVLTF. The CDR3 region has the DNA TGTGCCAGCAGCGTAGCTACGGGGAGCTCTGGGGCCAACGTCCTGACTTTC. The chain carries TRBV9 and TRBJ2-6, with a possible D match to TRBD2 (5 bases). The V end was cut by 0 bases, the J end by 0 bases, with 10 bases between. The CDR3 is 17 residues long. Germline V lookup: CDR1 SGDLS, CDR2 YYNGEE.

The V gene is TRBV9, the J gene TRBJ2-7, with D perhaps TRBD1 (5 bases). The CDR3 totals 14 residues. V lost 3 bases and J 2 bases, leaving 12 bases between the germline ends. Germline V gene sequence: CDR1 SGDLS, CDR2 YYNGEE. The DNA for the CDR3 is TGTGCCAGCAGCGGAACAGGCCCTACCTACGAGCAGTACTTC. Its translation: CASSGTGPTYEQYF.

This clonotype was seen only a few times. The chain carries TRBV15 and TRBJ2-7; D remains unclear. The germline CDR1 and CDR2 sequences are LNHNV and YYDKDF (reference sequence). This CDR3 contains 12 residues. V lost 1 base and J 6 bases, leaving 7 bases between the germline ends. The CDR3 spells CATSRGTGEQYF. CDR3 DNA sequence: TGTGCCACCAGCAGAGGGACGGGCGAGCAGTACTTC.

V and J are TRBV19 and TRBJ1-1, with D uncertain. The CDR3 runs to 13 residues. The V and J ends lost 7 bases and 3 bases respectively, with 12 bases between them. From germline, CDR1 is LNHDA and CDR2 SQIVND (reference sequence). The CDR3 bases are TGTGCCAGTAACCGGGTATTTGACACTGAAGCTTTCTTT. This codes for CASNRVFDTEAFF.

This clonotype occurred a few times. The CDR3 here is CASRASSEQFF. As DNA, the CDR3 is TGCGCCAGCAGGGCCTCCAGTGAGCAGTTCTTC. This chain joins TRBV10-2 and TRBJ2-1; no reliable D call. V gave up 6 bases and J gave up 9 bases, with 9 bases separating them. Germline lookup yields CDR1 WSHSY and CDR2 SAAADI. This CDR3 has 11 amino acids.

V usage is TRBV12-3 or TRBV12-4 and J usage is TRBJ1-2, with D possibly matching TRBD1 (5 bases). V was pared by 6 bases and J by 14 bases, with 16 bases between. The CDR3 runs 11 residues. This chain's CDR3 is CASSVGTSWTF. Here the CDR3 DNA reads TGTGCCAGCAGCGTCGGGACTTCCTGGACCTTC.

As for this clonotype: Its ends do not fully match the called genes, so a read error is possible. The chain is built from TRBV15 and TRBJ2-1, with 9 positions matching TRBD1. CDR1 is LNHNV and CDR2 is YYDKDF in the germline V gene (reference sequence). The CDR3 consists of 14 residues. The DNA of the CDR3 is TGTGCCACCAGCAACCGGGACAGGGCTAATGAGCAGTCCTTC. It encodes CATSNRDRANEQSF.

This clonotype was found a few times. The rearrangement links TRBV10-3 to TRBJ2-1; 8 bases are shared with TRBD2. The germline V gene has CDR1 ENHRY and CDR2 SYGVKD. The CDR3 totals 17 residues. V dropped 6 bases and J dropped 6; count of bases not matched to a gene: 16. CDR3 nucleotides: TGTGCCATCAGCGAAGCACAACGGGGGGGGGCCGGCAATGAGCAGTTCTTC. This gives the protein CAISEAQRGGAGNEQFF.

DNA of the CDR3: TGTGCCAGCAGCCCGGGACAGGGAGAGGGTGGCTACACCTTC. Residues: CASSPGQGEGGYTF. The V and J genes are TRBV7-3 and TRBJ1-2, with TRBD1 identical over 9 bases. V was clipped by 5 bases and J by 7 bases; unmatched bases: 8. CDR1 SGHTA and CDR2 FQGTGA come from the germline V gene. CDR3 size: 14 residues.

Remarks on this clonotype: This may stem from a read error, because a much larger clone lies one nucleotide away. The chain couples TRBV11-2 to TRBJ2-1; 11 bases agree with TRBD2. Germline V CDR1 and CDR2: SGHAT, FQNNGV. This CDR3 is 15 amino acids long. The CDR3 DNA is TGTGCCAGCAGCCCGACTAGCGGGGCCTACAATGTGCAGTTCTTC. It yields the protein CASSPTSGAYNVQFF. The variable domain in full, with the rest retrieved from reference TRBV11-2 and TRBJ2-1, is EAGVAQSPRYKIIEKRQSVAFWCNPISGHATLYWYQQILGQGPKLLIQFQNNGVVDDSQLPKDRFSAERLKGVDSTLKIQPAKLEDSAVYLCASSPTSGAYNVQFFGPGTRLTVL.

The J gene is TRBJ2-3, the V gene TRBV7-2, with TRBD1 matching 8 bases. J lost 2 bases, V lost 7 bases, and 8 bases had no gene match. The CDR3 is 15 amino acids. The V gene's germline CDR1 is SGHTA and CDR2 FQGNSA. The chain's CDR3 is CASNTGGTHTDTQYF. In DNA, the CDR3 is TGTGCCAGCAACACAGGGGGGACCCACACAGATACGCAGTATTTT.

The chain couples TRBV15 to TRBJ1-2; 7 nucleotides agree with TRBD1. The CDR3 has 15 residues. CDR1 is LNHNV and CDR2 is YYDKDF in the germline V gene (reference sequence). The trim removed 3 bases at V and 4 bases at J, leaving 8 bases unmatched. This CDR3 is CATSSGRDRVYGYTF. CDR3 nucleotide sequence: TGTGCCACCAGCAGCGGACGCGACAGGGTCTATGGCTACACCTTC.

The V call is TRBV14, the J call TRBJ1-2; D is undetermined. V was pared by 1 base and J by 2 bases, with 5 bases between. The CDR3 runs to 13 residues. The germline V gene has CDR1 SGHDN and CDR2 FVKESK. CDR3 DNA sequence: TGTGCCAGCAGCCAAGGGGTAAACTATGGCTACACCTTC. It yields the protein CASSQGVNYGYTF.

In its sample, this clonotype was seen once. The chain couples TRBV7-6 to TRBJ2-7; D gene uncertain. From germline, CDR1 is SGHVS and CDR2 FNYEAQ. The CDR3 has 12 amino acids. The V end was cut by 3 bases, the J end by 6 bases, with 9 bases between. The CDR3 reads CASSFRVGEQYF. The CDR3 coding sequence is TGTGCCAGCAGCTTTAGGGTTGGCGAGCAGTACTTC.